The 9 T cell receptor beta chains below all came from one sample that was sequenced in a study of blood T cell repertoires in COVID-19 (dated by TCRdb to 2018 to 2020). The library was made by the immunoSEQ multiplex PCR assay. As stored in TCRdb, this immuneACCESS dataset retains in-frame rearrangements with V and J assigned. A fraction of the clones does not appear; measured against another copy, unresolved V genes explain less than half of the discrepancy, and the remainder lacks a known reason. The sample includes more than 35,000 clones, with more than 70% observed a single time. The ten most abundant clones make up about 4.8% of the sample. Sequencing used peripheral blood. The receptors come from a human donor in a cohort sampled during active COVID-19.

The chain combines TRBV27 with TRBJ1-2, with D possibly matching TRBD1 (6 bases). From germline, CDR1 is MNHEY and CDR2 SMNVEV (reference sequence). The CDR3 is 13 amino acids. V lost 3 bases to trimming and J lost 8 bases, with 13 bases between them. CDR3 sequence (DNA): TGTGCCAGCAGTTTTCGGGGGGCGCTAGGCTACACCTTC. Its translation: CASSFRGALGYTF.

V usage is TRBV6-1 and J usage is TRBJ2-2; maybe TRBD2 (6 bases). Per germline, CDR1 MNHNS and CDR2 SASEGT. The V end was cut by 2 bases, the J end by 4 bases, with 11 bases between. This CDR3 spans 15 amino acids. The CDR3: CASSEPGGVTGELFF. CDR3 in DNA: TGTGCCAGCAGTGAACCCGGGGGTGTCACCGGGGAGCTGTTTTTT.

The chain combines TRBV27 with TRBJ2-4; 7 nucleotides line up with TRBD1. Germline CDR1 reads MNHEY; CDR2 reads SMNVEV (reference sequence). Trimming cost V 5 bases and J 6 bases; bases outside gene matches: 10. The CDR3 length is 15 residues. The CDR3 sequence is CASSLRSGQLNIQYF. The CDR3 nucleotides are TGTGCCAGCAGTCTCCGGTCGGGACAGCTAAACATTCAGTACTTC.

The chain couples TRBV28 to TRBJ2-7, with D hard to call. The V gene's germline CDR1 is MDHEN and CDR2 SYDVKM. V gave up 3 bases and J gave up 3 bases, with 12 bases separating them. This CDR3 comprises 14 residues. The CDR3 here is CASSFATFLYEQYF. In DNA form, the CDR3 reads TGTGCCAGCAGTTTCGCGACATTTCTCTACGAGCAGTACTTC.

This chain uses TRBV6-1 with TRBJ1-2, with D uncertain. With 0 bases removed from V and 8 bases from J, the gap between germline ends came to 7 bases. CDR3 length: 12 residues. Germline CDR1 and CDR2: MNHNS and SASEGT. CDR3 loop: CASSEAGRGYTF. For the CDR3, the DNA is TGTGCCAGCAGTGAAGCAGGGAGAGGCTACACCTTC.

The V gene is TRBV19, the J gene TRBJ2-2, with 10 bases lining up with TRBD1. Germline assignment: CDR1 LNHDA and CDR2 SQIVND (reference sequence). This CDR3 contains 15 residues. V lost 4 bases to trimming and J lost 6 bases; unmatched junction nucleotides: 5. The CDR3 nucleotides read TGTGCCAGTAGTAGGGGACAGGGGAGACCCGGGGAGCTGTTTTTT. This encodes CASSRGQGRPGELFF. The entire variable domain, with the rest obtained from reference TRBV19 and TRBJ2-2, is as follows: DGGITQSPKYLFRKEGQNVTLSCEQNLNHDAMYWYRQDPGQGLRLIYYSQIVNDFQKGDIAEGYSVSREKKESFPLTVTSAQKNPTAFYLCASSRGQGRPGELFFGEGSRLTVL.

The V and J genes are TRBV2 and TRBJ1-4; TRBD1 might be the D (6 bases). The germline V and J ends were trimmed by 7 bases and 8 bases, with 20 bases remaining between them. This CDR3 is built from 15 residues. Germline lookup yields CDR1 SNHLY and CDR2 FYNNEI. The CDR3 DNA reads TGTGCCAGCACCGACGCACAGGGTAGGGGAGAAAAACTGTTTTTT. Protein product: CASTDAQGRGEKLFF.

In its sample, this clone was seen a few times. The gene calls are TRBV2 and TRBJ1-5, with TRBD1 identical over 7 bases. J was trimmed by 6 bases and V by 6 bases; bases with no gene match: 11. Germline CDR1 is SNHLY and CDR2 is FYNNEI. The CDR3 contains 15 residues. CDR3 amino acids: CASREQGTLVQPQHF. In nucleotides, the CDR3 is TGTGCCAGCAGAGAACAGGGGACCTTGGTTCAGCCCCAGCATTTT.

The chain joins TRBV19 to TRBJ2-7; 9 nucleotides align to TRBD2. The germline V gene has CDR1 LNHDA and CDR2 SQIVND (reference sequence). V shed 7 bases and J 2 bases; nucleotides not matched to a gene: 3. The CDR3 contains 13 residues. The DNA for the CDR3 is TGTGCCAGTACGACTAGCGGAGCCTACGAGCAGTACTTC. This encodes CASTTSGAYEQYF. Looking up the rest from reference TRBV19 and TRBJ2-7 gives the full variable domain: DGGITQSPKYLFRKEGQNVTLSCEQNLNHDAMYWYRQDPGQGLRLIYYSQIVNDFQKGDIAEGYSVSREKKESFPLTVTSAQKNPTAFYLCASTTSGAYEQYFGPGTRLTVT.